The source of this T cell receptor (beta chain) is a study of vaccination effects on CD4 cells after COVID-19. About the study: Subjects were given two BNT162b2 or mRNA-1273 vaccine doses. Both of the two convalescent patients gave a sample, one 16 days and one a week before vaccination.

Produced via immunoSEQ multiplex PCR; TCRdb's table is partial and in-frame only. The data contain fewer than 25,000 clones, 70% to 85% of them seen just once; the ten biggest clones take up 35% to 45%. Sequencing in the ViraFEST assay came after antigen-specific CD4+ T cells had been expanded with viral peptide pools, which were used to stimulate PBMC. The culture ran for 10 days before CD4+ T cells were isolated. PCR confirmed that the person was infected with SARS-CoV-2 between March and December 2020. At days 3 and 7, half of the medium was exchanged for IL-2 medium. Overall study results and limits: The study found marked clonal contraction of infection- and vaccine-induced clones late after vaccination.

Worth noting for this clone: Antigen specificity is unknown.

The CDR3 has 14 amino acids. The V segment lost 0 bases and the J segment 5 bases; nucleotides outside the gene matches: 3. Germline CDR1 SGHRS, CDR2 YFSETQ. The V gene is TRBV5-1, the J gene TRBJ2-5, with TRBD2 matching 8 bases. The source is a human donor who had a prior SARS-CoV-2 infection. Source: CD4+ T cells from PBMCs cultured with a peptide pool, taken before COVID-19 vaccination. CDR3 nucleotide sequence: TGCGCCAGCAGCTTGGGCGGGGGGACTGAGACCCAGTACTTC. This translates into CASSLGGGTETQYF.